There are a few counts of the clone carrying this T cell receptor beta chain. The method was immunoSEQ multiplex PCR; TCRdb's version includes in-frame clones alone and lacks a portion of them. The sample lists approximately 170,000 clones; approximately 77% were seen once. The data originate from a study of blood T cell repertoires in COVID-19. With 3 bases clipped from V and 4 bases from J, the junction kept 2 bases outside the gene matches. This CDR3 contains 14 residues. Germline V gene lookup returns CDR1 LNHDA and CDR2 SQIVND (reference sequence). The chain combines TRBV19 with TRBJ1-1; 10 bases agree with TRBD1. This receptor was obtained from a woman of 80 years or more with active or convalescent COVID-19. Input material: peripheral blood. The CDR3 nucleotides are TGTGCCAGTAGTATCCGGACAGGGGGCACTGAAGCTTTCTTT. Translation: CASSIRTGGTEAFF.